The present TCR beta chain was sequenced within a study of T cell repertoires in cytomegalovirus infection (dated by TCRdb to the late 2010s). Regarding the research as a whole: Because public TCR beta signatures pointed to carriage of CMV infection together with the matching HLA type, the HLA type of each donor mattered for the analysis.

General conclusions and limits of the study: In both this cohort and an independent roughly 350-donor cohort, the cumulative frequency of public TCR beta family members distinguished carriers of CMV infection plus the relevant HLA type. The ex vivo response was dominated by HLA-C-restricted CMV-specific TCR beta clonotypes, which also provided the single most frequent clonotype in two of eight donors.

A note on this clonotype: It has no known antigen specificity. One base away there is no much larger clone; base qualities are not given.

V lost 7 bases and J lost 2 bases; the stretch between them is 21 bases long. The cysteine opens and the phenylalanine closes a CDR3 of 17 amino acids. The retained sequence is limited to the CDR3, 51 bases, with the frame set at the first base. The germline V gene encodes CDR1 LNHDA and CDR2 SQIVND (reference sequence). This sample was sequenced with an Illumina HiSeq 1500. In-frame beta chains were kept once TCRdb had trimmed the public reads at Q25 with fastp and called clones with MiXCR. Entries that share a CDR3 protein sequence are merged under the most common genes and DNA. Within this sample are under 850,000 distinct CDR3 sequences, with 35% of them counted one time only. Roughly 2.8% of the sample goes to the ten largest clones.

The TCR comes from a human donor in good health (CMV status not recorded). Some clones in this sample may be carry-over from other donors' samples. The sample taken for sequencing was PBMCs. This chain joins TRBV19 to TRBJ1-5; the D segment cannot be called with confidence. The CDR3 reads as follows: CASTQARASIGNQPQHF. The DNA sequence is given as TGTGCCAGTACTCAAGCACGGGCCAGCATCGGCAATCAGCCCCAGCATTTT. The full variable domain, with segments outside the CDR3 supplied by the reference TRBV19 and TRBJ1-5 proteins, appears as DGGITQSPKYLFRKEGQNVTLSCEQNLNHDAMYWYRQDPGQGLRLIYYSQIVNDFQKGDIAEGYSVSREKKESFPLTVTSAQKNPTAFYLCASTQARASIGNQPQHFGDGTRLSIL.